This is a list of T cell receptor beta chains from one sample in a study of shared clonotypes between healthy human individuals. Libraries were prepared by immunoSEQ multiplex PCR; TCRdb keeps only in-frame clonotypes and omits some of them. The sample has approximately 470,000 clones; approximately 78% are singletons. Material: PBMCs. The receptors were sampled from a woman in her forties in good health. Some clones in this sample may be carry-over from other donors' samples. CDR3s include the opening cysteine and the closing phenylalanine or tryptophan. A D gene is named only where the DNA matches it firmly. The listing skips clone size in some rows; elsewhere it reads once, few, many or a size class.

CDR3 length	D gene	clone size	V gene	J gene	CDR3 DNA	CDR3 protein
15	TRBD2	once	TRBV7-3	TRBJ2-1	TGTGCCAGCAGCTTAATGGGACTAGAGTATAATGAGCAGTTCTTC	CASSLMGLEYNEQFF
15	TRBD2	.	TRBV2	TRBJ2-5	TGTGCCAGCAGTGAGGGGGGGTATTCGGTCGGGACCCAGTACTTC	CASSEGGYSVGTQYF
15	.	.	TRBV5-1	TRBJ2-2	TGCGCCAGCAGCGAGACGAGGTCGGGAACCGGGGAGCTGTTTTTT	CASSETRSGTGELFF
16	.	.	TRBV19	TRBJ1-1	TGTGCCAGTAGGACCCGAGGGGGGGGCGTGAACACTGAAGCTTTCTTT	CASRTRGGGVNTEAFF
13	TRBD2	.	TRBV30	TRBJ2-5	TGTGCCTGGAGTGTAGCGGGGTCACGGACCCAGTACTTC	CAWSVAGSRTQYF
15	.	.	TRBV11-2	TRBJ2-7	TGTGCCAGCAGCTTATTGGCCGGGGGCCTCTACGAGCAGTACTTC	CASSLLAGGLYEQYF
16	TRBD1	.	TRBV7-8	TRBJ2-5	TGTGCCAGCAGCTTCACTGGGACAGTAGACCAAGAGACCCAGTACTTC	CASSFTGTVDQETQYF
14	TRBD2	.	TRBV5-1	TRBJ2-7	TGCGCCAGCAGCTTGGCCCAGCGGGGGTACGAGCAGTACTTC	CASSLAQRGYEQYF
14	.	.	TRBV5-1	TRBJ1-5	TGCGCCAGCAGCCCGGGACATAACAATCAGCCCCAGCATTTT	CASSPGHNNQPQHF
15	TRBD1	few	TRBV11-3	TRBJ2-1	TGTGCCAGCAGCTTAGTCTCCGGGACAGGGCATGAGCAGTTCTTC	CASSLVSGTGHEQFF
15	TRBD2	.	TRBV18	TRBJ2-7	TGTGCCAGCTCACCGGGACTAGCGGACGCCTACGAGCAGTACTTC	CASSPGLADAYEQYF
17	.	.	TRBV4-1	TRBJ2-1	TGCGCCAGCAGCCAGTCTTACCCTAGCTATAGCTACAATGAGCAGTTCTTC	CASSQSYPSYSYNEQFF
17	TRBD2	.	TRBV7-9	TRBJ2-1	TGTGCCAGCAGCTTAGAAGACTGGGCTAGCGGGAGTGGGGAGCAGTTCTTC	CASSLEDWASGSGEQFF
15	TRBD2	.	TRBV27	TRBJ2-7	TGTGCCAGCAGTCGCGTGGGACTAGCGGCTTACGAGCAGTACTTC	CASSRVGLAAYEQYF
14	.	.	TRBV30	TRBJ2-7	TGTGCCTGGAGTTTGAGGAACCCTTACTACGAGCAGTACTTC	CAWSLRNPYYEQYF
15	TRBD1	.	TRBV28	TRBJ2-1	TGTGCCAGCAGTCTTGCCCGGGACAGCAGCAATGAGCAGTTCTTC	CASSLARDSSNEQFF
15	.	.	TRBV15	TRBJ2-7	TGTGCCACCAGCAGAGATCTACAGGGCCCCCACGAGCAGTACTTC	CATSRDLQGPHEQYF
13	.	.	TRBV2	TRBJ1-1	TGTGCCAGCAGAGCAACCGGTGGCACTGAAGCTTTCTTT	CASRATGGTEAFF
14	TRBD1	.	TRBV2	TRBJ2-2	TGTGCCAGCAGTGGTCACAGGGGAACCGGGGAGCTGTTTTTT	CASSGHRGTGELFF
16	.	.	TRBV4-3	TRBJ2-5	TGCGCCAGCAGCCAAGATTGGCTAGGTGGACAAGAGACCCAGTACTTC	CASSQDWLGGQETQYF
15	TRBD2	.	TRBV5-1	TRBJ2-3	TGCGCCAGCAATGCCGGCGGGAGACGCACAGATACGCAGTATTTT	CASNAGGRRTDTQYF
14	TRBD2	.	TRBV5-1	TRBJ2-1	TGCGCCAGCAGCCGCCTAGCGGGTTCTGGGGAGCAGTTCTTC	CASSRLAGSGEQFF
17	.	.	TRBV19	TRBJ2-2	TGTGCCAGTAGTATTAAAGGGGCGGGTGAACGACCCGGGGAGCTGTTTTTT	CASSIKGAGERPGELFF
15	TRBD2	.	TRBV5-1	TRBJ2-5	TGCGCCAGCAGCCACAGCGGGAGACGGGGCGAGACCCAGTACTTC	CASSHSGRRGETQYF
18	.	.	TRBV6-1	TRBJ2-2	TGTGCCAGCAGTAAAGGGGTACAGGGTTCGGTTTGGACCGGGGAGCTGTTTTTT	CASSKGVQGSVWTGELFF
13	.	.	TRBV18	TRBJ2-7	TGTGCCAGCTCACCACTCACGAACTCCGAGCAGTACTTC	CASSPLTNSEQYF
14	.	.	TRBV28	TRBJ1-2	TGTGCCAGCAGTTTTCCCGACAGGAACTATGGCTACACCTTC	CASSFPDRNYGYTF
16	TRBD2	once	TRBV7-3	TRBJ2-3	TGTGCCAGCAGCTTAGGAGGCGTTAGCGGGGCCGATACGCAGTATTTT	CASSLGGVSGADTQYF
14	TRBD1	.	TRBV19	TRBJ2-7	TGTGCCAGTAGTGGACAGGGGGGACCCTACGAGCAGTACTTC	CASSGQGGPYEQYF
16	TRBD2	.	TRBV9	TRBJ2-1	TGTGCCAGCAGCGTAGGTGGACTAGCGGTCTACAATGAGCAGTTCTTC	CASSVGGLAVYNEQFF
15	.	.	TRBV5-4	TRBJ2-7	TGTGCCAGCAGCCCCGACCCTAGAGAACCCTACGAGCAGTACTTC	CASSPDPREPYEQYF
15	TRBD1	.	TRBV28	TRBJ1-1	TGTGCCAGCAGTTTACAGGGGGCTATGAACACTGAAGCTTTCTTT	CASSLQGAMNTEAFF
18	TRBD2	once	TRBV25-1	TRBJ2-1	TGTGCCAGCAGTGAATCTGTTAGGACTAGCGGGACGTACAATGAGCAGTTCTTC	CASSESVRTSGTYNEQFF
14	TRBD1	.	TRBV7-3	TRBJ2-7	TGTGCCAGCAGCACGCTAGGACAGGGCGCCGAGCAGTACTTC	CASSTLGQGAEQYF
16	.	few	TRBV30	TRBJ2-7	TGTGCCTGGAGCAGCATTAGCGGCAGTACGGGCTACGAGCAGTACTTC	CAWSSISGSTGYEQYF
15	.	many	TRBV6-1	TRBJ2-7	TGTGCCAGCAGTGAACTCCGTCACGGAACCTACGAGCAGTACTTC	CASSELRHGTYEQYF
17	TRBD2	.	TRBV4-2	TRBJ2-3	TGTGCCAGCAGCCAAGATCGGGCGGGAGAGGTCACAGATACGCAGTATTTT	CASSQDRAGEVTDTQYF
15	.	.	TRBV5-6	TRBJ1-3	TGTGCCAGCAGCGCCCGGGACACCTCTGGAAACACCATATATTTT	CASSARDTSGNTIYF
15	TRBD1	.	TRBV15	TRBJ2-7	TGTGCCACCAGCAGAGATTTGGCAGGGGGCTACGAGCAGTACTTC	CATSRDLAGGYEQYF
15	.	.	TRBV30	TRBJ2-3	TGTGCCTGGAGTGTACTAGTGGGACCTACAGATACGCAGTATTTT	CAWSVLVGPTDTQYF
12	.	.	TRBV6-1	TRBJ1-1	TGTGCCAGCAGGGGAGGTAACACTGAAGCTTTCTTT	CASRGGNTEAFF
15	.	.	TRBV7-2	TRBJ2-1	TGTGCCAGCAGACCAACTCCACTCTCCTACAATGAGCAGTTCTTC	CASRPTPLSYNEQFF
14	TRBD1	.	TRBV27	TRBJ1-1	TGTGCCAGCAGAGAACAGGGGGCGGTTACTGAAGCTTTCTTT	CASREQGAVTEAFF
13	TRBD1	many	TRBV2	TRBJ1-2	TGTGCCAGCAGCGGGCAGGGGGCAGGTGGCTACACCTTC	CASSGQGAGGYTF